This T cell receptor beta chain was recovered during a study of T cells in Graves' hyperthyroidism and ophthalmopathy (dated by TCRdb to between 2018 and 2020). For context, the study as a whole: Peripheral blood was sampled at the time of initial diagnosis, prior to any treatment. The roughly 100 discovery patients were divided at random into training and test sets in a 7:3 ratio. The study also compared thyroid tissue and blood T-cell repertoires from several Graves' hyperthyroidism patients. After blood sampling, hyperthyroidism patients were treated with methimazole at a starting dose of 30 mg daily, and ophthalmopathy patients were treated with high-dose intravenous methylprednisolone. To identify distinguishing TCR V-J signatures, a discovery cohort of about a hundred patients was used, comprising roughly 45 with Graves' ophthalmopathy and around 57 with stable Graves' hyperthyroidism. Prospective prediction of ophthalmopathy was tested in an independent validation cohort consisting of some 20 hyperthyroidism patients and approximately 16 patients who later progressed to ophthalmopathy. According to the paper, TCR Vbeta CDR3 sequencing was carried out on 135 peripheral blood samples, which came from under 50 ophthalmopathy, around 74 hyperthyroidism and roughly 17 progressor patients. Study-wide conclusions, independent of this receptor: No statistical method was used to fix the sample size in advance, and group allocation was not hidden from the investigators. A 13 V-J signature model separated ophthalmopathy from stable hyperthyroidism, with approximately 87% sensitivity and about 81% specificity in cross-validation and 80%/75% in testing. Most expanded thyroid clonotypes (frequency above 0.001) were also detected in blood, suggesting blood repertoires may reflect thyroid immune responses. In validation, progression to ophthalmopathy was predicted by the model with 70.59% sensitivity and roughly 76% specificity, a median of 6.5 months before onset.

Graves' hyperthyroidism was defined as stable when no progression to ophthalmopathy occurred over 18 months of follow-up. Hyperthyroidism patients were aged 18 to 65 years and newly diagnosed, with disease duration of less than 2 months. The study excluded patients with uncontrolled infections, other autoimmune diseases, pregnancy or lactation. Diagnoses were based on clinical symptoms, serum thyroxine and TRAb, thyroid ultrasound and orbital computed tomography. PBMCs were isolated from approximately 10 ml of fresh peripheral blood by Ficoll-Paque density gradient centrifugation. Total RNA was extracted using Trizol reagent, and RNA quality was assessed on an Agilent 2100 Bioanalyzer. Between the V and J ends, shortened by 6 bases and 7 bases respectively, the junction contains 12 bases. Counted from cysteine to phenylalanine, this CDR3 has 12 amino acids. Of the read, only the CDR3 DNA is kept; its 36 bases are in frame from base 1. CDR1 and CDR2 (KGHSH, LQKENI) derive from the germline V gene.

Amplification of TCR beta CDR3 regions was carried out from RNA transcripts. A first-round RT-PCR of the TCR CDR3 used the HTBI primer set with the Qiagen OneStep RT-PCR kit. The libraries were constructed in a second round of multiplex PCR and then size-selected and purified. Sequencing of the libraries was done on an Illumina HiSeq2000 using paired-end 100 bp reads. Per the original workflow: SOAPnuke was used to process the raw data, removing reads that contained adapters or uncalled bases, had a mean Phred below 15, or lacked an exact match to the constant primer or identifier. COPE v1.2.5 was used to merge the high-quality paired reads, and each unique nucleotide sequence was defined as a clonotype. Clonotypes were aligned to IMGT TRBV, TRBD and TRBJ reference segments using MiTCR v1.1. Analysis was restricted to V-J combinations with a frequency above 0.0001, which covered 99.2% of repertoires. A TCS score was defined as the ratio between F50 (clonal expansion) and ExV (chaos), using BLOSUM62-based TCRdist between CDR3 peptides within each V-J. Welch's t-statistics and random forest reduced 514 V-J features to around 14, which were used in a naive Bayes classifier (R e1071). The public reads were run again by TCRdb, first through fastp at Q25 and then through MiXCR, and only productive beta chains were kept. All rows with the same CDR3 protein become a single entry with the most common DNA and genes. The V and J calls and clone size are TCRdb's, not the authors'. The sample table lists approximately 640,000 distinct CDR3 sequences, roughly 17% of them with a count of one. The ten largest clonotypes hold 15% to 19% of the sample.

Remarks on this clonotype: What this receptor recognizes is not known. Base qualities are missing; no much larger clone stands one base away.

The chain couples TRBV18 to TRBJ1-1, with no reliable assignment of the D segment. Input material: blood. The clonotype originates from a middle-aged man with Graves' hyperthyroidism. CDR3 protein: CASSLDGFEAFF. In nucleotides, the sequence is TGTGCCAGCTCCCTCGACGGTTTTGAAGCTTTCTTT.